This T cell receptor beta chain was retrieved from a study of cytomegalovirus exposure and HLA in healthy donors. Overall study findings and caveats: CMV antigen specificity was confirmed in vitro for three CMV-associated chains.

Germline V gives CDR1 SGDLS, CDR2 YYNGEE. The V and J ends lost 3 bases and 3 bases, in that order; junction bases with no gene match: 4. The CDR3 is 15 residues long. Concerning this clone: What it recognizes is unknown.

Profiled with immunoSEQ multiplex PCR; TCRdb holds only in-frame clones, not every one. The sample comprises 250,000 to 350,000 clones, around nine tenths of which are singletons, and about 0.9% rests with the top ten. The V and J genes are TRBV9 and TRBJ1-4, with 8 bases lining up with TRBD1. The specimen was PBMCs. This sequence originates from a young woman in good health and CMV-seronegative. The CDR3 spells CASSAAGGANEKLFF. CDR3 DNA sequence: TGTGCCAGCAGCGCGGCAGGGGGCGCTAATGAAAAACTGTTTTTT. The entire variable domain, with the rest obtained from reference TRBV9 and TRBJ1-4, is as follows: DSGVTQTPKHLITATGQRVTLRCSPRSGDLSVYWYQQSLDQGLQFLIQYYNGEERAKGNILERFSAQQFPDLHSELNLSSLELGDSALYFCASSAAGGANEKLFFGSGTQLSVL.